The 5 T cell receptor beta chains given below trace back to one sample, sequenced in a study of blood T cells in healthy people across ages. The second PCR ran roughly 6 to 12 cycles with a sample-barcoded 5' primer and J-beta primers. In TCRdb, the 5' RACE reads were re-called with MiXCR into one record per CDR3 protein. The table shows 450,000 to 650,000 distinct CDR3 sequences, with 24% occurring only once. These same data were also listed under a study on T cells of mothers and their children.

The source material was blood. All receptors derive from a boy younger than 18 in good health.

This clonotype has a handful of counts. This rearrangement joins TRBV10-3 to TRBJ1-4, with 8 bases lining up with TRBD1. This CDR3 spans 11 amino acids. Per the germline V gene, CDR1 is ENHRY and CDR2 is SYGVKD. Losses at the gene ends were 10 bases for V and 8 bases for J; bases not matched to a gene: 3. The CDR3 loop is CATRQGEKLFF. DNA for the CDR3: TGTGCCACTAGACAGGGGGAAAAACTGTTTTTT.

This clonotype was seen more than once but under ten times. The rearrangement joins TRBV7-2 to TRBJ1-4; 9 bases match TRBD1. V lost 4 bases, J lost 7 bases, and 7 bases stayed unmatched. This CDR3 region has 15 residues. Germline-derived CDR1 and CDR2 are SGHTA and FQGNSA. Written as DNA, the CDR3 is TGTGCCAGCAGCTCGGACAGGGGTTTGGGTGAAAAACTGTTTTTT. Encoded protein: CASSSDRGLGEKLFF.

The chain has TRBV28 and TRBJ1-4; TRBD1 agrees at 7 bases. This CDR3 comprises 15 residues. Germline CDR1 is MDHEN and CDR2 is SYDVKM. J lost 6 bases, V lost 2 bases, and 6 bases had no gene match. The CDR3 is CASSLRDSYYEKLFF. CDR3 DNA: TGTGCCAGCAGTTTACGGGACAGTTATTATGAAAAACTGTTTTTT. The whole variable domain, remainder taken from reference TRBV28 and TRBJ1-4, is DVKVTQSSRYLVKRTGEKVFLECVQDMDHENMFWYRQDPGLGLRLIYFSYDVKMKEKGDIPEGYSVSREKKERFSLILESASTNQTSMYLCASSLRDSYYEKLFFGSGTQLSVL.

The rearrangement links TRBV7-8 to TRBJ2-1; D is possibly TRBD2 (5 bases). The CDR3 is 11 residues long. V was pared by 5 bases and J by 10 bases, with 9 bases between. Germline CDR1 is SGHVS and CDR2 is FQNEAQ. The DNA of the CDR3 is TGTGCCAGCAGCGGACCTAGCGAGCAGTTCTTC. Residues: CASSGPSEQFF.

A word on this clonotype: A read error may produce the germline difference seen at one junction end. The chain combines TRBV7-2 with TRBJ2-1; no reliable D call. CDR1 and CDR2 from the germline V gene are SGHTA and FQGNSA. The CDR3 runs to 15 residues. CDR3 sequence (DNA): TGTGCCAGCAGCCCACCAGCGTCCTCCTACAATGAGCGGTTCTTC. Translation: CASSPPASSYNERFF. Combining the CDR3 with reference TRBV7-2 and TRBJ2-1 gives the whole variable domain GAGVSQSPSNKVTEKGKDVELRCDPISGHTALYWYRQSLGQGLEFLIYFQGNSAPDKSGLPSDRFSAERTGGSVSTLTIQRTQQEDSAVYLCASSPPASSYNERFFGPGTRLTVL.